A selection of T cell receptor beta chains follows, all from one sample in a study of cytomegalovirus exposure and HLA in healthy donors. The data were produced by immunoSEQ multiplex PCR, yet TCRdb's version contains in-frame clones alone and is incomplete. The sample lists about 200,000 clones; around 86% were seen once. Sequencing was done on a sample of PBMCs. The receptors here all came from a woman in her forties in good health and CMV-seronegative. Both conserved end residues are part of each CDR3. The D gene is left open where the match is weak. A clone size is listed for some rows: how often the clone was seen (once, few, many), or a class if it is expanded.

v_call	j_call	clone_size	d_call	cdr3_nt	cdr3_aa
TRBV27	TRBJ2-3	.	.	TGTGCCAGCAGTTGGGGGACAATGAGCACAGATACGCAGTATTTT	CASSWGTMSTDTQYF
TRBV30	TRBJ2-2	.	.	TGTGCCCGGAGGGGGGGACTGAACACCGGGGAGCTGTTTTTT	CARRGGLNTGELFF
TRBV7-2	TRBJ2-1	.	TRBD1	TGTGCCAGCAGATTGGGACAGGCCCACAATGAGCAGTTCTTC	CASRLGQAHNEQFF
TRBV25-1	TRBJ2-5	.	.	TGTGCCAGCAGTCTCGGGGTTATTTACGGGGAGACCCAGTACTTC	CASSLGVIYGETQYF
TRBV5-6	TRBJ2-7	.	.	TGTGCCAGCAGCTCCTGGGGGGGGCAGAGCTCCTACGAGCAGTACTTC	CASSSWGGQSSYEQYF
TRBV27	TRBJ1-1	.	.	TGTGCCAGCAGTTTGGGGCTGGGAAATGAAGCTTTCTTT	CASSLGLGNEAFF
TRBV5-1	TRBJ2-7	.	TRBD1	TGCGCCAGCAGCTTGGTTCTACAGGGGGCCCACGAGCAGTACTTC	CASSLVLQGAHEQYF
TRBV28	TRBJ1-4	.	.	TGTGCCAGCAGTCTTTCCCCCTATGCGGGGTATGGACGCGAAAAACTGTTTTTT	CASSLSPYAGYGREKLFF
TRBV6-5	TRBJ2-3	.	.	TGTGCCAGCAGTTACTTACCAGGGGCAGATACGCAGTATTTT	CASSYLPGADTQYF
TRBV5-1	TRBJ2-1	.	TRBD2	TGCGCCAGCAGCAGGGGACTAGCGGGACCCTACAATGAGCAGTTCTTC	CASSRGLAGPYNEQFF
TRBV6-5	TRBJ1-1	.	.	TGTGCCAGCAGTGGGCTGAGCACTGAAGCTTTCTTT	CASSGLSTEAFF
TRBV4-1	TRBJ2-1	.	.	TGCGCCAGCAGCCAAGTGACTAGTAACTACAATGAGCAGTTCTTC	CASSQVTSNYNEQFF
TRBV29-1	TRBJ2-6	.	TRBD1	TGCAGCGTTGAAAGTCAGGGACAGGGTAATGCTGGGGCCAACGTCCTGACTTTC	CSVESQGQGNAGANVLTF
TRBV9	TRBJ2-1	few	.	TGTGCCAGCAGCGTATCACTCGGGAGCGTCGATGAGCAGTTCTTC	CASSVSLGSVDEQFF
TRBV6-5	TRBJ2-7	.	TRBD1	TGTGCCAGCAGGGGACAGATCGAGCAGTACTTC	CASRGQIEQYF
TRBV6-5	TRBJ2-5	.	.	TGTGCCAGCAGTTATGGGGGCTGGGAGACCCAGTACTTC	CASSYGGWETQYF
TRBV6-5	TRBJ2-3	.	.	TGTGCCAGCACCCTTGGAGTCCCCCCCGGTACGCAGTATTTT	CASTLGVPPGTQYF
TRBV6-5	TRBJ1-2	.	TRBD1	TGTGCCAGCAGTTCGACGACGACAGGGAAATTGTCTGGCTACACCTTC	CASSSTTTGKLSGYTF
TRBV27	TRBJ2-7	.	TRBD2	TGTGCCAGCAGACTAGCGGGGCAAAGCTCCTACGAGCAGTACTTC	CASRLAGQSSYEQYF
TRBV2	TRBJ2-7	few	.	TGTGCCAGCAATAGGGCTAGCGAGTACGAGCAGTACTTC	CASNRASEYEQYF
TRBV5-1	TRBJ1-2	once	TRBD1	TGCGTCAGCAGCTTGGGTACAGGGGGTTATGGCTACACCTTC	CVSSLGTGGYGYTF
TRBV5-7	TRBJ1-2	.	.	TGTGCCAGCAGCCTGACAGTGATCTATGGCTACACCTTC	CASSLTVIYGYTF
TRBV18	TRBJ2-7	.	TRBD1	TGTGCCAGCTCCCCGGGACAGACTTACGAGCAGTACTTC	CASSPGQTYEQYF
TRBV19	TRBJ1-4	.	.	TGTGCCAGTAGTATGGGGGCCCTTAATGAAAAACTGTTTTTT	CASSMGALNEKLFF
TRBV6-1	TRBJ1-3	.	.	TGTGCCAGCAGTGGGGCCCTCGGCTCTGGAAACACCATATATTTT	CASSGALGSGNTIYF
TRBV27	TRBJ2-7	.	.	TGTGCCAGCAGCGTGAGGGCTTGGGAGAGCTACGAGCAGTACTTC	CASSVRAWESYEQYF
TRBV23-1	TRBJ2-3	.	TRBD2	TGCGCCAGCATCCCCAAGTCGGCGGGAGCTGATACGCAGTATTTT	CASIPKSAGADTQYF
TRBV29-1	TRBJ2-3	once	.	TGCAGCGTAGAAGGGGGGCTGGGGGGGGATACGCAGTATTTT	CSVEGGLGGDTQYF
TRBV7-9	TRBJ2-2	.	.	TGTGCCAGCAGCTCTGGCAGATTAAAGAACACCGGGGAGCTGTTTTTT	CASSSGRLKNTGELFF
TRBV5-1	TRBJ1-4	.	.	TGCGCCAGCAGCCCCAATCGGTATAGCAATGAAAAACTGTTTTTT	CASSPNRYSNEKLFF
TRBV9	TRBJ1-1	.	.	TGTGCCAGCAGTTATGGGGCAGAGACTGAAGCTTTCTTT	CASSYGAETEAFF
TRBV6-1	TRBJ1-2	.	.	TGTGCCAGCAGTGTACAGGGTCATGGCTACACCTTC	CASSVQGHGYTF
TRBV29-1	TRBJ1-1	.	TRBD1	TGCAGCGGTCTAGGGGGCGTGAACACTGAAGCTTTCTTT	CSGLGGVNTEAFF
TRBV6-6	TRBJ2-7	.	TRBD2	TGTGCCAGCAGTTACGGGACTAGCGTCGAGCAGTACTTC	CASSYGTSVEQYF
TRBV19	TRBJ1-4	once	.	TGTGCCAGTACCGGACAGCTTAATGAAAAACTGTTTTTT	CASTGQLNEKLFF
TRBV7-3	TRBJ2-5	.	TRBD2	TGTGCCAGCAGCTTAGCGGGGGGGTTTCAAGAGACCCAGTACTTC	CASSLAGGFQETQYF
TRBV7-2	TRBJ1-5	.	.	TGTGCCAGCAGCTCACAGGGACCGACCTTAGGACAGCCCCAGCATTTT	CASSSQGPTLGQPQHF
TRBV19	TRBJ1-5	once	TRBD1	TGTGCCAGTAACGACAGGGGAAGCAATCAGCCCCAGCATTTT	CASNDRGSNQPQHF
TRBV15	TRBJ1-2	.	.	TGTGCCACCAGCAGGGCCTTGAAACAGGGCGGTAACTATGGCTACACCTTC	CATSRALKQGGNYGYTF
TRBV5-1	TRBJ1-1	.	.	TGCGCCAGCAGCTTGGCCGTTGGCAGTATGAACACTGAAGCTTTCTTT	CASSLAVGSMNTEAFF
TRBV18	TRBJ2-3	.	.	TGTGCCAGCTCACCAACAGTCAGTAGCACAGATACGCAGTATTTT	CASSPTVSSTDTQYF
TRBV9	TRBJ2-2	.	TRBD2	TGTGCCAGCAGCGTTAGGGCTAGCGGGAACACCGGGGAGCTGTTTTTT	CASSVRASGNTGELFF